The 11 T cell receptor beta chains below come from one sample, sequenced in a study of human T cells and chemical hapten exposure (dated by TCRdb to the early 2020s). The library was obtained by RACE. The sample was run on a NextSeq 500. TCRdb reran the public reads through fastp at Q25 and MiXCR, keeping productive beta chains. Rows are unified per CDR3 protein, each entry keeping the most common DNA and genes. In all, the sample holds fewer than 500,000 distinct CDR3 sequences, and about 4.4% of those were seen once. Approximately 2.3% of the sample is in the top ten clones. The time point label, read with the paper, signifies: patch test 1, 2 weeks after DPC sensitization. The sample's treatment or condition label, in plain terms: therapeutic diphenylcyclopropenone sensitization with weekly scalp DPC. The material was whole blood, obtained in connection with sensitization to the hapten diphenylcyclopropenone (DPC). These receptor sequences come from a woman in her forties or fifties with alopecia areata. Some clones in this sample may be carry-over from other donors' samples.

This clonotype was seen ten or more times. V gene TRBV7-2 combines with J gene TRBJ2-1; D is perhaps TRBD2 (6 bases). The germline V and J ends were trimmed by 6 bases and 3 bases, with 12 bases remaining between them. This CDR3 has 14 residues. Germline values: CDR1 SGHTA, CDR2 FQGNSA. DNA of the CDR3: TGTGCCAGCAGTATAGCGGAAGTCTACAATGAGCAGTTCTTC. Its protein product is CASSIAEVYNEQFF.

This clonotype was detected many times. This chain uses TRBV7-2 with TRBJ1-2; TRBD1 might be the D (5 bases). Looked up from germline, CDR1 is SGHTA and CDR2 is FQGNSA. The CDR3 runs 14 residues. Trimming removed 1 base from V and 6 bases from J, with 12 bases in between. As DNA, the CDR3 is TGTGCCAGCAGCTTAGAATTCAGGGAGGATGGCTACACCTTC. Amino acids: CASSLEFREDGYTF.

This clonotype was counted only a few times. The chain combines TRBV12-3 or TRBV12-4 with TRBJ2-7; tentatively, D is TRBD1 (6 bases). This CDR3 is 13 amino acids long. Deletions cut 6 bases from V and 6 bases from J, with 15 bases between. In DNA, the CDR3 is TGTGCCAGCAGCCCAACTAGACAGGTCGAGCAGTACTTC. Translated: CASSPTRQVEQYF.

This clonotype was seen a few times. V is TRBV3-1 and J is TRBJ2-7; D gene ambiguous. There are 14 residues in the CDR3. V shed 4 bases and J shed 1 base, with 11 bases lying between them. Germline loops: CDR1 LGHDT, CDR2 YNNKEL (reference sequence). This chain's CDR3 is CASSPNPWSYEQYF. CDR3 in DNA: TGTGCCAGCAGCCCTAACCCTTGGTCCTACGAGCAGTACTTC.

This clonotype was recorded at least ten times. This chain joins TRBV7-6 and TRBJ2-1; D may be TRBD2 (5 bases). Germline V gene lookup returns CDR1 SGHVS and CDR2 FNYEAQ. V was clipped by 7 bases and J by 10 bases, with 26 bases between them. This CDR3 is built from 16 residues. DNA for the CDR3: TGTGCCAGCACCTCCTCGGACTCACCTCACCTTATGGAGCAGTTCTTC. Amino acids: CASTSSDSPHLMEQFF. Filled out from reference TRBV7-6 and TRBJ2-1, the complete variable domain reads GAGVSQSPRYKVTKRGQDVALRCDPISGHVSLYWYRQALGQGPEFLTYFNYEAQQDKSGLPNDRFSAERPEGSISTLTIQRTEQRDSAMYRCASTSSDSPHLMEQFFGPGTRLTVL.

This clonotype appeared many times. V usage is TRBV12-3 or TRBV12-4 and J usage is TRBJ2-1; 14 bases agree with TRBD2. Unmatched junction bases numbered 9, after V lost 7 bases and J lost 1 base. CDR3 length: 18 residues. In DNA form, the CDR3 reads TGTGCCAGCAAACCGGGACTAGCGGGGGTGAAATCCTACAATGAGCAGTTCTTC. It is translated as CASKPGLAGVKSYNEQFF.

Ten or more counts support this clonotype. The CDR3 here is CASTSLGPNQPQHF. CDR3 coding DNA: TGTGCCAGCACTTCATTGGGCCCCAATCAGCCCCAGCATTTT. This chain uses TRBV28 with TRBJ1-5; D uncertain. CDR3 length: 14 residues. From germline, CDR1 is MDHEN and CDR2 SYDVKM. The germline V and J ends were trimmed by 7 bases and 3 bases, with 13 bases remaining between them.

This chain uses TRBV12-5 with TRBJ2-6; D may be TRBD1 (5 bases). Germline-derived CDR1 and CDR2 are LGHNT and FRNRAP. The V and J ends lost 2 bases and 0 bases respectively, with 14 bases between them. The CDR3 is 18 residues long. This chain's CDR3 is CASGLSVGANSGANVLTF. Written as DNA, the CDR3 is TGTGCTAGTGGTTTGAGTGTAGGGGCGAACTCTGGGGCCAACGTCCTGACTTTC. Full variable domain (remainder filled in from reference TRBV12-5 and TRBJ2-6): DARVTQTPRHKVTEMGQEVTMRCQPILGHNTVFWYRQTMMQGLELLAYFRNRAPLDDSGMPKDRFSAEMPDATLATLKIQPSEPRDSAVYFCASGLSVGANSGANVLTFGAGSRLTVL.

A few counts support this clonotype. Here the CDR3 reads CAISSGERSYNEQFF. CDR3 nucleotide sequence: TGTGCCATCAGTTCTGGAGAGCGCTCCTACAATGAGCAGTTCTTC. V gene TRBV10-3 combines with J gene TRBJ2-1; D not resolved. CDR1 is ENHRY, CDR2 SYGVKD, per germline. V lost 5 bases and J 0 bases, leaving 11 bases between the germline ends. The length of the CDR3 is 15 residues.

This clonotype has at least ten counts. The gene calls are TRBV6-5 and TRBJ2-5, with D perhaps matching TRBD2 (5 bases). The CDR3 consists of 15 residues. V shed 3 bases and J shed 5 bases, with 16 bases lying between them. Germline V lookup: CDR1 MNHEY, CDR2 SVGAGI. The CDR3 loop is CASSYHRDYRETQYF. DNA of the CDR3: TGTGCCAGCAGTTATCATCGAGACTACCGGGAGACCCAGTACTTC.

The J gene is TRBJ2-7, the V gene TRBV24-1; TRBD1 might be the D (6 bases). Germline-derived CDR1 and CDR2 are KGHDR and SFDVKD. The CDR3 is made up of 13 amino acids. Trimming pared 3 bases from V and 5 bases from J, leaving 10 bases between. CDR3 sequence: CATSDLQGNEQYF. The CDR3 nucleotides read TGTGCCACCAGTGATCTACAGGGAAACGAGCAGTACTTC.